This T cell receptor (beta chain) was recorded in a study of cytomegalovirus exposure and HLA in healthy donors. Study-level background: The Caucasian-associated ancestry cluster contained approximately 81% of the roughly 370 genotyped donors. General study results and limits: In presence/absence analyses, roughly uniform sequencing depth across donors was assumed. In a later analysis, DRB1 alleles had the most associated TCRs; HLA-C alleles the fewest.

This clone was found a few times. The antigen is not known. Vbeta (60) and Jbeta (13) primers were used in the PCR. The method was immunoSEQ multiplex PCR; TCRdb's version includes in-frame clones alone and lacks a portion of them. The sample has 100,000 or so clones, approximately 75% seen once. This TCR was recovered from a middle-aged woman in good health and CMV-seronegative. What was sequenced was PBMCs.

In DNA form, the CDR3 reads TGTGCCAGCAGTTACCGAGGGGGGGAGTCGGGGGCTTTCTTT. Amino acid sequence: CASSYRGGESGAFF. This chain uses TRBV6-5 with TRBJ1-1; D is perhaps TRBD1 (6 bases). The CDR3 is made up of 14 amino acids. Trimming left V 2 bases short and J 11 bases short, with 18 bases between. Germline assignment: CDR1 MNHEY and CDR2 SVGAGI.